The T cell receptor (beta chain) described here comes from a study of shared clonotypes between healthy human individuals. Trimming stripped 4 bases from V and 1 base from J, with 13 bases between. Germline values: CDR1 SGDLS, CDR2 YYNGEE. The CDR3 has 15 amino acids. Clones were read by immunoSEQ multiplex PCR, and TCRdb kept only the in-frame ones, dropping some. Here the sample spans over a million clones, approximately 96% being singletons. Those who donated were healthy HIV-negative adults, with no recent acute infections or vaccinations reported. As concerns this clone: Its target is not known.

Whole-study findings and limits: Non-shared clonotypes showed lower generation probabilities than clonotypes common to all four donors.

Material for sequencing was naive CD4+ T cells sorted from blood. Described subset: CD45RA+ positively selected. The receptor was derived from a man aged 25 to 40 in good health. V gene TRBV9 combines with J gene TRBJ2-3, with D uncertain. The CDR3 spells CASSLRLSRTDTQYF. CDR3 coding DNA: TGTGCCAGCAGCTTGAGGCTCAGCCGCACAGATACGCAGTATTTT.